A single T cell receptor (beta chain) is shown here with its context. What it binds is unknown. The sample originates from a study of CD8 T cells in Susac syndrome. While CD8+ and CD4+ T cells were isolated negatively, TEMRA cells were enriched by FACS. CDR1 is GTSNPN and CDR2 is SVGIG in the germline V gene (reference sequence). The ends lost 7 bases at V and 2 bases at J; junction bases unmatched: 15. The CDR3 contains 16 residues. General study findings and limits: The study recognized that the number of individuals in its TCR sequencing and HLA analysis was relatively small.

RNA in amounts of about 0.5 to 1 ug was reverse transcribed with random hexamers. Amplification of the TCR beta CDR3 was carried out by immunoSEQ multiplex PCR, which spanned a total of 54 Vbeta and 13 Jbeta segments. Using its own MiXCR run on the immunoSEQ multiplex PCR reads, TCRdb lists one record per CDR3 protein. The sample carries roughly 150,000 distinct CDR3 sequences, 94% recorded once. The chain is built from TRBV30 and TRBJ2-3, with TRBD2 identical over 7 bases. Sample: CD8+ T cells from PBMCs. The origin of this receptor is a human donor with multiple sclerosis. The CDR3: CAFASGLPDLTDTQYF. The CDR3 nucleotides read TGTGCCTTTGCCTCGGGACTACCTGACCTCACAGATACGCAGTATTTT. The whole variable domain, remainder taken from reference TRBV30 and TRBJ2-3, is SQTIHQWPATLVQPVGSPLSLECTVEGTSNPNLYWYRQAAGRGLQLLFYSVGIGQISSEVPQNLSASRPQDRQFILSSKKLLLSDSGFYLCAFASGLPDLTDTQYFGPGTRLTVL.